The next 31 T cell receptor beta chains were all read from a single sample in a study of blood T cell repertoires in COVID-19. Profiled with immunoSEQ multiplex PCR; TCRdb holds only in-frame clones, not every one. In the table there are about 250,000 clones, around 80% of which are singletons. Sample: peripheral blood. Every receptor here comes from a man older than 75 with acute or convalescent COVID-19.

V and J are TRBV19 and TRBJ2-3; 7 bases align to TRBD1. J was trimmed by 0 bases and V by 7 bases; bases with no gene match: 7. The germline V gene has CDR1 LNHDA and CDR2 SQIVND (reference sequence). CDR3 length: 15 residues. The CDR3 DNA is TGTGCCAGTACCTCGACAGGGATAAGCACAGATACGCAGTATTTT. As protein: CASTSTGISTDTQYF.

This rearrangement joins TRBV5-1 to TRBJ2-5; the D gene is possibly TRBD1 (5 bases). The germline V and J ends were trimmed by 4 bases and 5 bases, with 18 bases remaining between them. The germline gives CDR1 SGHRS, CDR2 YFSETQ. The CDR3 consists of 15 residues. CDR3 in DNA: TGCGCCAGCAGCCTGACAGCCCTAGGCAGGGAGACCCAGTACTTC. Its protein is CASSLTALGRETQYF.

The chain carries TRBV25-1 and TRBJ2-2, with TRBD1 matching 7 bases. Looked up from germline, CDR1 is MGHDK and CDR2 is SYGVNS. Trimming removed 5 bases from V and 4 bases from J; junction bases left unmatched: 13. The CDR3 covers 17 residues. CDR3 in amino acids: CASSKRGQLTTTGELFF. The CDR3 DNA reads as TGTGCCAGCAGTAAACGGGGACAGCTGACGACCACCGGGGAGCTGTTTTTT.

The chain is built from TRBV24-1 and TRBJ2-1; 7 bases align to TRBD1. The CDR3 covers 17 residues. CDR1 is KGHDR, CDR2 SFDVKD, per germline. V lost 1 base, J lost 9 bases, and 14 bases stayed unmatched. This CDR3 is CATSDFTRGTSITEQFF. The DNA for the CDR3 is TGTGCCACCAGTGATTTTACCAGGGGGACGAGTATTACTGAGCAGTTCTTC.

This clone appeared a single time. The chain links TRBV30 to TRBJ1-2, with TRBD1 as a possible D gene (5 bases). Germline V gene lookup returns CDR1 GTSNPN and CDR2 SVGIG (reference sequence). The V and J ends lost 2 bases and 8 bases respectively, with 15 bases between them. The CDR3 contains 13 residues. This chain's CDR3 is CAWSPQGLQGYTF. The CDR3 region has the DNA TGTGCCTGGAGTCCCCAGGGTCTTCAGGGCTACACCTTC. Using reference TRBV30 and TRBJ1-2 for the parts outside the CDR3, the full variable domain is SQTIHQWPATLVQPVGSPLSLECTVEGTSNPNLYWYRQAAGRGLQLLFYSVGIGQISSEVPQNLSASRPQDRQFILSSKKLLLSDSGFYLCAWSPQGLQGYTFGSGTRLTVV.

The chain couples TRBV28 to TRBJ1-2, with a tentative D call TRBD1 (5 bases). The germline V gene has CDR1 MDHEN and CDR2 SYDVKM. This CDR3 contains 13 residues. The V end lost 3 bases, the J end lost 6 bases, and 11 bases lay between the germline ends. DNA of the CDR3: TGTGCCAGCAGTTTGCGACAGCGAGATGGCTACACCTTC. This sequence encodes CASSLRQRDGYTF.

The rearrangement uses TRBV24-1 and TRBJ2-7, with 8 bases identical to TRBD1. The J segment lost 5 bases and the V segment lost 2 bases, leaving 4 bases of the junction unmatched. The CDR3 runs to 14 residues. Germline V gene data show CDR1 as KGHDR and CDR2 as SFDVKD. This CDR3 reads CATSDSQGANEQYF. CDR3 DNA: TGTGCCACCAGTGATTCTCAGGGGGCCAACGAGCAGTACTTC.

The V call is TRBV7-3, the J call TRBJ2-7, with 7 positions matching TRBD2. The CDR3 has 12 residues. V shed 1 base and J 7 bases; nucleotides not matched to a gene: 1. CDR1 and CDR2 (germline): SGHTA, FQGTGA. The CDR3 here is CASSLSGGEQYF. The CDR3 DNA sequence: TGTGCCAGCAGCTTAAGCGGGGGTGAGCAGTACTTC.

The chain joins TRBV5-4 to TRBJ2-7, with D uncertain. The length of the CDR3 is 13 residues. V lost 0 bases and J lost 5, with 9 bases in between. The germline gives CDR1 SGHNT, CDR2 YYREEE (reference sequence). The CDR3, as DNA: TGTGCCAGCAGCTTGGTGGGCCGAAACGAGCAGTACTTC. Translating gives CASSLVGRNEQYF.

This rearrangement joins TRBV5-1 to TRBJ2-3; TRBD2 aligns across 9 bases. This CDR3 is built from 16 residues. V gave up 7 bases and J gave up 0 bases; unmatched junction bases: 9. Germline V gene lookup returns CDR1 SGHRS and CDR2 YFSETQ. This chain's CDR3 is CASRQGLAASTDTQYF. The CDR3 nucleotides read TGCGCCAGCCGCCAGGGACTAGCAGCTAGCACAGATACGCAGTATTTT. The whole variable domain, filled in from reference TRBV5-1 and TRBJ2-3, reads KAGVTQTPRYLIKTRGQQVTLSCSPISGHRSVSWYQQTPGQGLQFLFEYFSETQRNKGNFPGRFSGRQFSNSRSEMNVSTLELGDSALYLCASRQGLAASTDTQYFGPGTRLTVL.

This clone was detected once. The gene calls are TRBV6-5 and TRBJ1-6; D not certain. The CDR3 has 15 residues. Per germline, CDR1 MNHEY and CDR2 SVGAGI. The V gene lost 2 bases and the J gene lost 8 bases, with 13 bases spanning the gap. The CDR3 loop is CASSYRDVRHSPLHF. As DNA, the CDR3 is TGTGCCAGCAGTTACCGGGATGTCAGGCATTCACCCCTCCACTTT.

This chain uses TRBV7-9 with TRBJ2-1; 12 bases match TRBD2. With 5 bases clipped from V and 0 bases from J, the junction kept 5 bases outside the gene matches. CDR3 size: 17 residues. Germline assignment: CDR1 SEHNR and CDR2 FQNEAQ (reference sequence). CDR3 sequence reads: CASSGTSGRSSYNEQFF. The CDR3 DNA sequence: TGTGCCAGCAGCGGGACTAGCGGGCGAAGCTCCTACAATGAGCAGTTCTTC.

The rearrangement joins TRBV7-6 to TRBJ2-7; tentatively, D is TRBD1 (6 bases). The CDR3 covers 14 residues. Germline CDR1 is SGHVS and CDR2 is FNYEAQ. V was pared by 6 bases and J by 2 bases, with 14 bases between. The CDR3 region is CASSSGTYTYEQYF. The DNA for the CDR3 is TGTGCCAGCAGTTCCGGGACATATACCTACGAGCAGTACTTC.

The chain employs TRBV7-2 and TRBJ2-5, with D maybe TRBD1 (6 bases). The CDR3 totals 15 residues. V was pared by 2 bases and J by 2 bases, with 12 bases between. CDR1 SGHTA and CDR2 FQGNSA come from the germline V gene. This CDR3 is CASSLLGTLQETQYF. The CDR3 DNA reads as TGTGCCAGCAGCTTACTGGGGACATTACAAGAGACCCAGTACTTC.

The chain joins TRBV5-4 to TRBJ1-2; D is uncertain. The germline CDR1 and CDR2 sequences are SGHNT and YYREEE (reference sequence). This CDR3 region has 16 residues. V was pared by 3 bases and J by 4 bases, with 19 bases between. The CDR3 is CASSSRNVGAPYGYTF. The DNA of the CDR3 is TGTGCCAGCAGCTCGAGAAATGTAGGAGCGCCCTATGGCTACACCTTC.

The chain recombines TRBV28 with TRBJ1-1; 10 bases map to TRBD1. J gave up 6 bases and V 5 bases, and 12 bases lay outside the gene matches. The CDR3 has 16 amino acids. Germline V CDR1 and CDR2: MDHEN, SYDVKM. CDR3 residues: CASSIPRDRGGSEAFF. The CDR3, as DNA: TGTGCCAGCAGTATACCGAGGGACAGGGGTGGATCTGAAGCTTTCTTT.

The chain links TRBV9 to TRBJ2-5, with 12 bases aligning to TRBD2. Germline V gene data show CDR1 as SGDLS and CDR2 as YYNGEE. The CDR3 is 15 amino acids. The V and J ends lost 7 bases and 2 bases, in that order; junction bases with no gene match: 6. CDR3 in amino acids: CASGSLAGGQETQYF. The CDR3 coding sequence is TGTGCCAGCGGCTCTCTAGCGGGAGGGCAAGAGACCCAGTACTTC.

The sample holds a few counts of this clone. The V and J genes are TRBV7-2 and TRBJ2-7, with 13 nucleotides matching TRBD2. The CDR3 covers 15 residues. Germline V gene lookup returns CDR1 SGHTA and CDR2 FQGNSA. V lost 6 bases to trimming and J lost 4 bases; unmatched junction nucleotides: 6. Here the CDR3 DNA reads TGTGCCAGCAGACTAGCGGGAGGGCCGTCTTACGAGCAGTACTTC. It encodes CASRLAGGPSYEQYF.

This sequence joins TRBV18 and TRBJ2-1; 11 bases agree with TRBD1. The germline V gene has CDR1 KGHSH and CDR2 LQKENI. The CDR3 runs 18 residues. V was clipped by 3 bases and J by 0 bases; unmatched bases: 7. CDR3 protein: CASSPTGTGGFSYNEQFF. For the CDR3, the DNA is TGTGCCAGCTCACCTACCGGGACAGGGGGTTTCTCCTACAATGAGCAGTTCTTC. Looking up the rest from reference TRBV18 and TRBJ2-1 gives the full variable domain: NAGVMQNPRHLVRRRGQEARLRCSPMKGHSHVYWYRQLPEEGLKFMVYLQKENIIDESGMPKERFSAEFPKEGPSILRIQQVVRGDSAAYFCASSPTGTGGFSYNEQFFGPGTRLTVL.

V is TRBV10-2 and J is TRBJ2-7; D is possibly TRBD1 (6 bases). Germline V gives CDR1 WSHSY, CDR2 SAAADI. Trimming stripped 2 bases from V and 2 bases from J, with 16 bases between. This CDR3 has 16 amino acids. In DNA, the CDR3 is TGCGCCAGCAGTGAGACGAAAGACAGGAGGACCTACGAGCAGTACTTC. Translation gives CASSETKDRRTYEQYF.

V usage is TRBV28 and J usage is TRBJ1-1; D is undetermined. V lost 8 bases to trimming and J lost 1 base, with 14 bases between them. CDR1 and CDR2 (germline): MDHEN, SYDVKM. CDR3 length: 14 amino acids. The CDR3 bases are TGTGCCAGCGGCCACAGAAATCAGAACACTGAAGCTTTCTTT. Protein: CASGHRNQNTEAFF.

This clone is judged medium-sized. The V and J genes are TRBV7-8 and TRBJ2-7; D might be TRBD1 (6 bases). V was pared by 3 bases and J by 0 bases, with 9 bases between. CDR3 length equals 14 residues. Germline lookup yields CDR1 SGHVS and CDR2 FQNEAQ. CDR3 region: CASSFRGTSYEQYF. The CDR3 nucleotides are TGTGCCAGCAGCTTCAGGGGCACCTCCTACGAGCAGTACTTC.

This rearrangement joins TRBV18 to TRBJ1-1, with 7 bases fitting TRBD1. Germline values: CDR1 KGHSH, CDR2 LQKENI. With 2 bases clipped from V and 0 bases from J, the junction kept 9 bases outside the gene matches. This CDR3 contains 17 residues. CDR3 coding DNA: TGTGCCAGCTCACCAGACCTAAACAGGGGCATGAACACTGAAGCTTTCTTT. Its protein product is CASSPDLNRGMNTEAFF.

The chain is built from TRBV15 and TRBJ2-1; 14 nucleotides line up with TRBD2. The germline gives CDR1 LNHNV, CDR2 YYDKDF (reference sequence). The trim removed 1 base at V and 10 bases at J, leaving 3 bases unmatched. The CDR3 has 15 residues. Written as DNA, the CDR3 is TGTGCCACCAGCAGAGCCGGGACTAGCGGGGGCGAGCAGTTCTTC. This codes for CATSRAGTSGGEQFF.

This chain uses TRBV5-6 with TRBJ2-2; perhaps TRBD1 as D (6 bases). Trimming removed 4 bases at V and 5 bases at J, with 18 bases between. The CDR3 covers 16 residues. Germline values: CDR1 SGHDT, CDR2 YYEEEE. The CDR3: CASSGPGQGLTGELFF. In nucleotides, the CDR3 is TGTGCCAGCAGCGGACCGGGACAAGGTTTGACCGGGGAGCTGTTTTTT. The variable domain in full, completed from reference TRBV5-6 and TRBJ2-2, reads DAGVTQSPTHLIKTRGQQVTLRCSPKSGHDTVSWYQQALGQGPQFIFQYYEEEERQRGNFPDRFSGHQFPNYSSELNVNALLLGDSALYLCASSGPGQGLTGELFFGEGSRLTVL.

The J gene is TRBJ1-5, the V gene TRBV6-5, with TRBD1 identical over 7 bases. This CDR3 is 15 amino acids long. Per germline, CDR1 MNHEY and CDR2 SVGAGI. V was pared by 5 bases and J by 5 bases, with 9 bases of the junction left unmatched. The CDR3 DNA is TGTGCCAGCAGTCGGCGGCTAGGGGGCGATCAGCCCCAGCATTTT. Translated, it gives CASSRRLGGDQPQHF.

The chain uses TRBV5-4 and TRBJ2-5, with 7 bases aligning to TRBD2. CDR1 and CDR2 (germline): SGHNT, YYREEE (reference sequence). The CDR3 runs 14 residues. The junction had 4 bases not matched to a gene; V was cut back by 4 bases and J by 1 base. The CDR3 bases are TGTGCCAGCAGCGCCCAGCGGGGCCAAGAGACCCAGTACTTC. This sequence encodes CASSAQRGQETQYF.

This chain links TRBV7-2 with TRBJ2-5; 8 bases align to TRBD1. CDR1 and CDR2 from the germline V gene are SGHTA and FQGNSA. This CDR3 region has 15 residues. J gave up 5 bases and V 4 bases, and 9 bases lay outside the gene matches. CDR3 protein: CASSSDRAIEETQYF. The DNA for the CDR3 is TGTGCCAGCAGCTCGGACAGGGCCATCGAGGAGACCCAGTACTTC. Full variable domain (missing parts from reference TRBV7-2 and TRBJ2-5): GAGVSQSPSNKVTEKGKDVELRCDPISGHTALYWYRQSLGQGLEFLIYFQGNSAPDKSGLPSDRFSAERTGGSVSTLTIQRTQQEDSAVYLCASSSDRAIEETQYFGPGTRLLVL.

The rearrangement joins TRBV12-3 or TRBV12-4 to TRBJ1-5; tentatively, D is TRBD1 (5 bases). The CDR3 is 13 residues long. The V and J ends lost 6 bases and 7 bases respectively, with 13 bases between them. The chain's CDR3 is CASRPGGNQPQHF. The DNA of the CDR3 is TGTGCCAGCAGACCCGGGGGGAACCAGCCCCAGCATTTT.

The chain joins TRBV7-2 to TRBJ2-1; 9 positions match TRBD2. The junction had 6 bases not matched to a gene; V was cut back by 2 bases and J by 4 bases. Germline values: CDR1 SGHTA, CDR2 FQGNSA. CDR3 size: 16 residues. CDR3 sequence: CASSLILAGRYNEQFF. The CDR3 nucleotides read TGTGCCAGCAGCTTAATCCTAGCGGGAAGATACAATGAGCAGTTCTTC.

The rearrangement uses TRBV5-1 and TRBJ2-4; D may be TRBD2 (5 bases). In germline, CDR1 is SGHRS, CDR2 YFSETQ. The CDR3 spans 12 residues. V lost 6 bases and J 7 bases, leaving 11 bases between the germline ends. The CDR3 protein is CASTGDGNIQYF. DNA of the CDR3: TGCGCCAGCACCGGGGATGGGAACATTCAGTACTTC.